The rows below give T cell receptor beta chains drawn from one sample of a study of shared clonotypes between healthy human individuals. The repertoire was sequenced with immunoSEQ multiplex PCR; TCRdb's copy has only in-frame clones and lacks some. Counted here are about 2.3 million clones, 90% to 95% occurring once; the ten biggest clones make up about 0.39%. The sample was naive CD4+ T cells from PBMCs. Receptor source: a man aged 18 to 30 in good health. Some clones in this sample may be carry-over from other donors' samples. CDR3s include the opening cysteine and the closing phenylalanine or tryptophan. The order of the fields is V gene, J gene, clone size, D gene, CDR3 protein, CDR3 DNA. D genes are given only for firm matches. Part of the rows lack a size; the others show once, few, many or a class for expanded clones.

TRBV7-8	TRBJ2-5	once	.	CASSLAVNFDTKTQYF	TGTGCCAGCAGCTTAGCGGTCAATTTCGACACGAAGACCCAGTACTTC
TRBV28	TRBJ1-5	.	.	CASSSDGGRGEDQPQHF	TGTGCCAGCAGTTCCGACGGGGGCCGGGGAGAAGATCAGCCCCAGCATTTT
TRBV2	TRBJ1-2	.	TRBD1	CASSPTGGKGYTF	TGTGCCAGCAGCCCAACAGGGGGCAAGGGCTACACCTTC
TRBV28	TRBJ2-5	.	.	CASSLTFIGQYF	TGTGCCAGCAGTTTGACATTTATTGGGCAGTACTTC
TRBV5-1	TRBJ1-6	.	TRBD1	CASSDRDLLHF	TGCGCCAGCAGCGACAGGGACCTCCTCCACTTT
TRBV9	TRBJ2-7	once	.	CASSLWGTGWNEQYF	TGTGCCAGCAGCCTATGGGGGACGGGATGGAACGAGCAGTACTTC
TRBV7-3	TRBJ2-6	.	.	CASSRVSGANVLTF	TGTGCCAGCAGCCGGGTCTCTGGGGCCAACGTCCTGACTTTC
TRBV28	TRBJ1-5	once	.	CASRSGIQPQHF	TGTGCCAGCAGGTCAGGGATCCAGCCCCAGCATTTT
TRBV5-5	TRBJ2-7	.	.	CASSFGYEQYF	TGTGCCAGCAGCTTTGGATACGAGCAGTACTTC
TRBV28	TRBJ2-6	.	.	CASSFDLSGANVLTF	TGTGCCAGCAGTTTCGATCTCTCTGGGGCCAACGTCCTGACTTTC
TRBV25-1	TRBJ2-2	.	.	CAGNTGELFF	TGTGCCGGAAACACCGGGGAGCTGTTTTTT
TRBV7-2	TRBJ2-1	.	.	CASSLVTYNEQFF	TGTGCCAGCAGCTTAGTAACCTACAATGAGCAGTTCTTC